This TCR beta chain was sequenced in a study of blood T cell repertoires in COVID-19. Looked up from germline, CDR1 is KGHSH and CDR2 is LQKENI. Trimming took 3 bases from V and 8 from J, leaving 13 bases between them. This CDR3 has 13 amino acids. Using immunoSEQ multiplex PCR, the repertoire was profiled, and TCRdb retains in-frame clones only, with some absent. The data contain approximately 100,000 clones, 84% of them seen just once; the ten biggest clones take up roughly 17%. The V gene is TRBV18, the J gene TRBJ1-1, with D uncertain. This TCR came from an older woman with acute or convalescent COVID-19. Sequencing used peripheral blood. The CDR3 sequence is CASSPSGSTEAFF. The CDR3 DNA sequence: TGTGCCAGCTCACCGTCAGGATCCACAGAAGCTTTCTTT.